The 13 T cell receptor beta chains below come from one sample, sequenced in a study of breast tumors, draining lymph nodes, adjacent tissues (dated by TCRdb to 2016 to 2017). Receptor libraries were prepared by multiplex PCR. The sample was run on an Illumina HiSeq 2000. In-frame beta chains were kept once TCRdb had trimmed the public reads at Q25 with fastp and called clones with MiXCR. Each record represents a unique CDR3 protein, reported with the most common genes and DNA among its rows. The sample table holds approximately 230,000 distinct CDR3 sequences, of which about 34% were seen once. The ten largest clones add up to 3.6% of the sample. Lymph node samples came from the axillary draining lymph nodes of breast cancer patients. Sequencing input: axillary lymph node tissue. All receptors come from a female donor with breast cancer. Some clones in this sample may be carry-over from other donors' samples.

With respect to this clonotype: It may be a read error: a sequence one base away is much more abundant. The gene calls are TRBV20-1 and TRBJ1-5, with D perhaps TRBD1 (6 bases). This CDR3 is built from 12 residues. Germline V CDR1 and CDR2: DFQATT, SNEGSKA (reference sequence). Here the CDR3 DNA reads TGCAGTGCAAGGACAGAGAATCAGCCCCCGCATTTT. Protein sequence: CSARTENQPPHF.

This clonotype was detected only a few times. This rearrangement joins TRBV19 to TRBJ2-4; maybe TRBD1 (6 bases). This CDR3 region has 14 residues. Germline V gene data show CDR1 as LNHDA and CDR2 as SQIVND (reference sequence). V was pared by 3 bases and J by 8 bases, with 14 bases between. CDR3 in amino acids: CASSISGAADIQYF. DNA for the CDR3: TGTGCCAGTAGTATCTCAGGGGCGGCGGACATTCAGTACTTC. Using reference TRBV19 and TRBJ2-4 for the parts outside the CDR3, the full variable domain is DGGITQSPKYLFRKEGQNVTLSCEQNLNHDAMYWYRQDPGQGLRLIYYSQIVNDFQKGDIAEGYSVSREKKESFPLTVTSAQKNPTAFYLCASSISGAADIQYFGAGTRLSVL.

CDR3 sequence reads: CASSSPTSGPKNIQYF. For the CDR3, the DNA is TGCGCCAGCAGCTCGCCCACATCGGGACCCAAAAACATTCAGTACTTC. The chain recombines TRBV4-3 with TRBJ2-4; either TRBD1 or TRBD2 may fit D (5 bases each). Trimming left V 5 bases short and J 2 bases short, with 16 bases between. The CDR3 spans 16 residues. The germline gives CDR1 LGHNA, CDR2 YSLEER.

As concerns this clonotype: The conserved final phenylalanine or tryptophan is absent from the CDR3, which likely points to a read error. No DNA is shown, since the ends of the CDR3 on it are uncertain; the CDR3 is the one TCRdb lists. The rearrangement uses TRBV9 and TRBJ2-5; the listed D gene, TRBD2, was not tested against the DNA. Termini included, the CDR3 measures 12 amino acids. Per the germline V gene, CDR1 is SGDLS and CDR2 is YYNGEE. CDR3 residues: CASSVADIRLAG.

Turning to this clonotype: This may stem from a read error, because a much larger clone lies one nucleotide away. This sequence joins TRBV19 and TRBJ2-1, with D possibly being TRBD2 (5 bases). This CDR3 spans 17 amino acids. The germline gives CDR1 LNHDA, CDR2 SQIVND (reference sequence). The CDR3 DNA is TGTGCCAGTAGTATTGCGGGTTGGGGAAGCTCCTACAATGAGCAGTCCTTC. It encodes CASSIAGWGSSYNEQSF. Looking up the rest from reference TRBV19 and TRBJ2-1 gives the full variable domain: DGGITQSPKYLFRKEGQNVTLSCEQNLNHDAMYWYRQDPGQGLRLIYYSQIVNDFQKGDIAEGYSVSREKKESFPLTVTSAQKNPTAFYLCASSIAGWGSSYNEQSFGPGTRLTVL.

This clonotype was recorded many times. The chain combines TRBV6-1 with TRBJ1-2, with 8 nucleotides matching TRBD1. CDR3 length: 14 amino acids. V lost 7 bases and J lost 2; bases outside the gene matches: 6. CDR1 is MNHNS and CDR2 is SASEGT in the germline V gene. CDR3 DNA: TGTGCCAGCAACCAGGACAGGGCGAACTATGGCTACACCTTC. Protein: CASNQDRANYGYTF.

The V call is TRBV19, the J call TRBJ1-6; D unresolved. The V gene lost 3 bases and the J gene lost 12 bases, with 6 bases spanning the gap. The CDR3 is 11 residues long. Per germline, CDR1 LNHDA and CDR2 SQIVND (reference sequence). The CDR3 region has the DNA TGTGCCAGTAGTATTGGCAGACCCCTCCACTTT. The encoded protein is CASSIGRPLHF.

This clonotype has a count of ten or more. This sequence joins TRBV20-1 and TRBJ1-6; possibly TRBD1 for D (5 bases). Germline V gene lookup returns CDR1 DFQATT and CDR2 SNEGSKA (reference sequence). The CDR3 covers 14 residues. The V end lost 3 bases, the J end lost 7 bases, and 13 bases lay between the germline ends. The CDR3 loop is CSASGTAANSPLHF. In nucleotides, the CDR3 is TGCAGTGCTAGCGGGACCGCCGCGAATTCACCCCTCCACTTT.

Details on this clonotype: Given a much more abundant clone one base away, this may be a read error. The chain recombines TRBV5-8 with TRBJ2-3; D is possibly TRBD2 (5 bases). V was cut by 4 bases and J by 1 base, with 19 bases left in between. Germline CDR1 and CDR2: SGHTS and YDEGEE. This CDR3 has 17 residues. The CDR3 region is CASSLVSTGDGTDTQYF. In DNA, the CDR3 is TGTGCCAGCAGCCTGGTCTCGACCGGGGATGGCACAGATACGCAGTATTTT.

This chain links TRBV4-3 with TRBJ1-2; 9 bases align to TRBD1. Germline V gives CDR1 LGHNA, CDR2 YSLEER. The length of the CDR3 is 17 residues. V dropped 0 bases and J dropped 6; count of bases not matched to a gene: 11. The CDR3: CASSQDRSAQGANGYTF. The CDR3 DNA reads as TGCGCCAGCAGCCAAGATAGGTCAGCACAGGGGGCAAATGGCTACACCTTC.

This clonotype was counted ten times or more. The V and J genes are TRBV11-2 and TRBJ2-7, with 11 bases identical to TRBD2. This CDR3 comprises 15 residues. CDR1 is SGHAT, CDR2 FQNNGV, per germline. V shed 5 bases, J shed 2 bases, and the junction held 5 bases outside the gene matches. The CDR3 loop reads CASSKLAGVAYEQYF. Here the CDR3 DNA reads TGTGCCAGCAGCAAACTAGCGGGAGTTGCCTACGAGCAGTACTTC.

This chain connects TRBV11-2 to TRBJ2-1; 9 nucleotides agree with TRBD2. The germline CDR1 and CDR2 sequences are SGHAT and FQNNGV. With V trimmed by 2 bases and J by 0 bases, 17 bases remained unmatched. The CDR3 consists of 21 residues. The CDR3 here is CASSLRLGPAGGTSSYNEQFF. The CDR3 coding sequence is TGTGCCAGCAGCTTACGATTAGGACCAGCGGGGGGCACCAGCTCCTACAATGAGCAGTTCTTC.

The V call is TRBV24-1, the J call TRBJ1-1; weak D call: TRBD1 (6 bases). Trimming took 7 bases from V and 1 from J, leaving 12 bases between them. Germline V CDR1 and CDR2: KGHDR, SFDVKD. The CDR3 runs to 14 residues. CDR3 nucleotides: TGTGCCACCAGCCCAGGCAGGGGGAACACTGAAGCTTTCTTT. Its translation: CATSPGRGNTEAFF.